The entry that follows covers one TCR beta chain sequence. This clone was recorded a few times. What antigen it recognizes has not been identified. Base qualities are missing; no much larger clone stands one base away. The sample originates from a study of T cell responses to AZD1222 COVID-19 vaccine (dated by TCRdb to the early 2020s). Context from the whole study: Because spike-specific TCR depth and breadth did not differ between the two schedules, AZD1222 recipients who got a second dose at roughly 4 weeks were pooled with those who got a second dose at roughly 12 weeks. A total of 233 trial participants underwent TCR sequencing, of whom 207 received two doses of AZD1222 and about 25 received two doses of the MenACWY control vaccine. Enrollment into the trials was organized by age into subgroups of 18-55, 56-69 and 70-plus years, and those subgroups contained roughly 150, 30 and 60 TCR-sequenced participants, respectively.

What the authors observed across the whole study: Reportedly, close to half of the unique spike-specific TCRs recognized epitopes lying outside the regions that are mutated in the B.1.351 and B.1.1.7 variants. Because no samples from the day 14 peak response were available, repertoires could be characterized only after the peak T cell response. The vaccine-associated CD4 TCRs covered the entire spike protein, and the dominant responses fell in regions 160-218 and 743-854. A significant rise in spike-specific TCR breadth and depth was observed after two AZD1222 doses relative to day 0 and relative to MenACWY recipients. In the small 56-69-year group, the increase in depth fell short of significance, most likely because of low power. Participants were mostly white British and included more females than males, and it was suggested by the authors that clonal diversity may have been underestimated. Conclusions about previously exposed vaccinees were limited because only six or seven AZD1222 recipients were SARS-CoV-2 seropositive at baseline.

The CDR3 regions of human TCRbeta chains were subjected to immunosequencing. The published analysis was carried out like this. TCRs in the repertoires were compared against a reference library of SARS-CoV-2-specific TCRs that had been generated with the MIRA antigen-specificity platform. Breadth meant the fraction of unique TCRs that were SARS-CoV-2-associated, whereas depth meant the fraction of total T cells that were SARS-CoV-2-associated. Each spike-specific TCR was assigned to its reactive spike region and to a CD4 or CD8 class using the MIRA data. Log10-transformed breadth and depth values were compared by one-way ANOVA with Sidak's multiple comparisons tests. The clones in this table, taken by TCRdb from immuneACCESS, are in-frame only. Not every clone is retained; where verified, under half of the shortfall comes from an unresolved V gene, and the cause of the rest is unknown. D and trimming come from the DNA, and the V and J calls and clone size come from that table. Recorded for this sample are 96,000 or so clones; roughly 90% of them occurred a single time. The ten top clones hold about 25% of the sample.

Read against the paper, the sample's time point label means: baseline before first vaccination. Vaccinee samples came from UK trials COV001 and COV002, including a single-blind randomized controlled phase 2/3 trial of AZD1222 (ChAdOx1 nCoV-19) in healthy adults. For TCRbeta chain sequencing, PBMC samples from trial participants were taken at day 0 and at day 28 after the second dose. Trimming costs V 1 base and J 4 bases, and their ends lie 13 bases apart. CDR1 and CDR2, per the germline V gene, are MNHEY and SVGEGT. The CDR3 covers 15 residues, taking in both the cysteine and the phenylalanine. Only the CDR3 region is kept as DNA, spanning 45 bases read in frame from base 1.

The chain was built from TRBV6-2 or TRBV6-3 and TRBJ2-5; no D gene call is confident. The TCR comes from an adult in good health. This specimen was peripheral blood, taken on day 0 of AZD1222 vaccination. The DNA reads as follows: TGTGCCAGCAGTTACTTTCAGCCTATGGGAGAGACCCAGTACTTC. This encodes CASSYFQPMGETQYF.